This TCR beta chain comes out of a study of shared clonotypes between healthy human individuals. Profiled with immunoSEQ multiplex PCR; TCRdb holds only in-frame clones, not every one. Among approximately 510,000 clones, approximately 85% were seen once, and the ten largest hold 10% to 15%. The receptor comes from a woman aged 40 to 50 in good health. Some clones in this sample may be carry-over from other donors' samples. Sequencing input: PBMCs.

The CDR3 loop reads CASSAQGLGVVTEAFF. DNA of the CDR3: TGTGCCAGCAGTGCCCAAGGGTTAGGTGTGGTCACTGAAGCTTTCTTT. The chain carries TRBV9 and TRBJ1-1; D ambiguous. This CDR3 spans 16 amino acids. The germline V and J ends were trimmed by 5 bases and 4 bases, with 21 bases remaining between them. CDR1 SGDLS and CDR2 YYNGEE come from the germline V gene.